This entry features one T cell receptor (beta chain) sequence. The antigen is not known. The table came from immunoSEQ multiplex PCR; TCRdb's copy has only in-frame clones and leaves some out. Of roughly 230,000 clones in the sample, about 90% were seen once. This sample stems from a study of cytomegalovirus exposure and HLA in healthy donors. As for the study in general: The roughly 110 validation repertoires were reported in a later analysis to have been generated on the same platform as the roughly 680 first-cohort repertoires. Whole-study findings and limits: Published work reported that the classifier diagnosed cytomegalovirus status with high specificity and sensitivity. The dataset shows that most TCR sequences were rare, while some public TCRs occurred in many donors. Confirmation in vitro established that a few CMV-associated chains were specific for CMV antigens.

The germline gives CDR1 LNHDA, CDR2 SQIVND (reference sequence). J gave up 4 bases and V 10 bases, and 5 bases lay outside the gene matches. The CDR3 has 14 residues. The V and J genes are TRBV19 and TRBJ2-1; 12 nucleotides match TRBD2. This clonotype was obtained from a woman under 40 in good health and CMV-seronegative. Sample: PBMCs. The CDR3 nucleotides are TGTGCCACCATGGGACTAGCGGGTTACAATGAGCAGTTCTTC. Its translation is CATMGLAGYNEQFF.